This section outlines one TCR beta chain sequence together with its context. This record comes from a study of blood T cell repertoires in COVID-19. Overall study context: Sample material is recorded as cDNA or gDNA derived from T cells, B-cell-depleted T cells, or PBMCs.

J gave up 5 bases and V 1 base, and 6 bases lay outside the gene matches. Per germline, CDR1 LGHDT and CDR2 YNNKEL (reference sequence). The CDR3 is 15 amino acids. Participants came from under 30 US areas, aged about 18 to 95 years. Which cohort a participant joined came from the clinical history participants gave. Clones were sequenced by immunoSEQ multiplex PCR, and TCRdb holds only the in-frame ones, with some missing. This sample has 350,000 or so clones; just over 85% occur once, and the top ten carry 4% to 5%. Sequencing was done on a sample of PBMCs or T cells enriched from blood (not recorded which). This chain joins TRBV3-1 (or the pseudogene TRBV3-2) and TRBJ1-2; 8 positions match TRBD1. The sequence was obtained from a woman in her thirties or forties with acute COVID-19. In DNA, the CDR3 is TGTGCCAGCAGCCAAGTATCACAGGGGGTTTATGGCTACACCTTC. Encoded protein: CASSQVSQGVYGYTF.